One sample yielded the 28 T cell receptor beta chains listed below, sequenced in a study of cytomegalovirus exposure and HLA in healthy donors. The PCR was carried out with 60 Vbeta primers and 13 Jbeta primers. Clones were sequenced by immunoSEQ multiplex PCR, and TCRdb holds only the in-frame ones, with some missing. The sample consists of 90,000 to 95,000 clones, roughly four fifths of them appearing once. The sample was PBMCs. These receptors all come from a man younger than 45 in good health and CMV-seronegative.

The chain employs TRBV19 and TRBJ1-1; no definite D call. Deletions cut 8 bases from V and 1 base from J, with 11 bases between. The CDR3 is 13 amino acids. Germline V gives CDR1 LNHDA, CDR2 SQIVND (reference sequence). This chain's CDR3 is CASQITENTEAFF. DNA for the CDR3: TGTGCCAGTCAGATCACAGAGAACACTGAAGCTTTCTTT.

V usage is TRBV7-9 and J usage is TRBJ2-7, with D maybe TRBD1 (5 bases). The germline V gene encodes CDR1 SEHNR and CDR2 FQNEAQ (reference sequence). V gave up 4 bases and J gave up 3 bases, with 13 bases separating them. The CDR3 has 14 residues. The chain's CDR3 is CASSYDSLLYEQYF. For the CDR3, the DNA is TGTGCCAGCAGCTACGACAGTCTCCTCTACGAGCAGTACTTC.

The chain links TRBV28 to TRBJ1-2, with TRBD1 as a possible D gene (6 bases). Trimming removed 8 bases at V and 5 bases at J, with 24 bases between. Germline V gene sequence: CDR1 MDHEN, CDR2 SYDVKM. This CDR3 contains 16 residues. This chain's CDR3 is CASSLYVATGRYGYTF. For the CDR3, the DNA is TGTGCCAGCTCATTATACGTAGCGACAGGCAGATATGGCTACACCTTC.

The chain combines TRBV11-1 with TRBJ1-1; D is unresolved. The length of the CDR3 is 15 residues. Germline V lookup: CDR1 SGHAT, CDR2 FQDESV (reference sequence). Trimming shortened V by 0 bases and J by 1 base, and 9 bases separated the two germline ends. The CDR3 protein is CASSLAPVPNTEAFF. The CDR3 DNA reads TGTGCCAGCAGCTTAGCGCCGGTGCCGAACACTGAAGCTTTCTTT.

The gene calls are TRBV5-8 and TRBJ1-2; 7 nucleotides align to TRBD1. V gave up 2 bases and J gave up 5 bases; unmatched junction bases: 0. Germline assignment: CDR1 SGHTS and CDR2 YDEGEE. There are 12 residues in the CDR3. The CDR3 nucleotides are TGTGCCAGCAGCTTACAGGGGTATGGCTACACCTTC. It translates to CASSLQGYGYTF.

As concerns this clone: The junction shows a germline mismatch at one end, possibly a read error. The sample holds other DNA sequences that translate to the same CDR3. The rearrangement joins TRBV5-1 to TRBJ1-1, with 8 bases lining up with TRBD1. CDR1 SGHRS and CDR2 YFSETQ come from the germline V gene. This CDR3 spans 15 amino acids. In DNA, the CDR3 is TGCGCCAGTAGTCAACAGAAACAGGGGGTCCCTGAGGCTTTCTTT. This codes for CASSQQKQGVPEAFF.

V is TRBV6-5 and J is TRBJ2-3; D is possibly TRBD1 (5 bases). CDR1 is MNHEY and CDR2 is SVGAGI in the germline V gene. With 5 bases removed from V and 1 base from J, the gap between germline ends came to 13 bases. There are 15 residues in the CDR3. CDR3 sequence: CASSPRVGGTDTQYF. As DNA, the CDR3 is TGTGCCAGCAGTCCCAGGGTTGGGGGCACAGATACGCAGTATTTT.

The chain recombines TRBV7-2 with TRBJ1-4; no definite D call. Germline loops: CDR1 SGHTA, CDR2 FQGNSA. V was cut by 1 base and J by 12 bases, with 12 bases left in between. The CDR3 covers 13 residues. The CDR3 DNA reads TGTGCCAGCAGCTTAGATCTTAGAGGAGAACTGTTTTTT. Translation: CASSLDLRGELFF.

The rearrangement links TRBV9 to TRBJ2-7, with D possibly matching TRBD1 (5 bases). This CDR3 is 14 amino acids long. V shed 0 bases and J shed 3 bases, with 10 bases lying between them. Germline CDR1 SGDLS, CDR2 YYNGEE. The chain's CDR3 is CASSVGGPNYEQYF. CDR3 DNA sequence: TGTGCCAGCAGCGTAGGGGGCCCGAACTACGAGCAGTACTTC.

V usage is TRBV11-2 and J usage is TRBJ1-5; D is uncertain. The CDR3 runs to 14 residues. Trimming stripped 1 base from V and 4 bases from J, with 8 bases between. The V gene's germline CDR1 is SGHAT and CDR2 FQNNGV. DNA for the CDR3: TGTGCCAGCAGCTTAGTGCCCGAGAATCAGCCCCAGCATTTT. Protein sequence: CASSLVPENQPQHF.

J is TRBJ1-1 and V is TRBV2; tentatively, D is TRBD1 (5 bases). The CDR3 totals 14 residues. Deletions cut 4 bases from V and 11 bases from J, with 20 bases between. CDR1 and CDR2 from the germline V gene are SNHLY and FYNNEI. CDR3 bases: TGTGCCAGCAGTGCTGCAGCCACCCGGGGGAATGCTTTCTTT. It yields the protein CASSAAATRGNAFF.

The rearrangement uses TRBV18 and TRBJ2-7; TRBD1 matches 11 bases. This CDR3 has 14 residues. V dropped 6 bases and J dropped 12; count of bases not matched to a gene: 13. Germline assignment: CDR1 KGHSH and CDR2 LQKENI. CDR3 region: CASSLDRGRDQRYF. In DNA form, the CDR3 reads TGTGCCAGCTCGCTGGACAGGGGGCGAGATCAGCGGTACTTC. Supplemented by reference TRBV18 and TRBJ2-7, the full variable domain reads NAGVMQNPRHLVRRRGQEARLRCSPMKGHSHVYWYRQLPEEGLKFMVYLQKENIIDESGMPKERFSAEFPKEGPSILRIQQVVRGDSAAYFCASSLDRGRDQRYFGPGTRLTVT.

V gene TRBV7-6 combines with J gene TRBJ2-7, with 7 bases fitting TRBD1. This CDR3 is 17 amino acids long. J lost 6 bases, V lost 4 bases, and 18 bases had no gene match. Germline loops: CDR1 SGHVS, CDR2 FNYEAQ. CDR3 protein: CASSSRPKKHTGVEQYF. The CDR3, as DNA: TGTGCCAGCAGCTCTAGGCCCAAGAAGCACACAGGGGTCGAGCAGTACTTC.

The V call is TRBV12-5, the J call TRBJ1-1; D possibly corresponds to TRBD1 (5 bases). In germline, CDR1 is LGHNT, CDR2 FRNRAP. The CDR3 sequence is 16 residues long. Trimming pared 3 bases from V and 4 bases from J, leaving 18 bases between. The CDR3 region is CASGLYPGTGATEAFF. CDR3 DNA sequence: TGTGCTAGTGGTTTATACCCCGGGACTGGCGCCACTGAAGCTTTCTTT. Supplemented by reference TRBV12-5 and TRBJ1-1, the full variable domain reads DARVTQTPRHKVTEMGQEVTMRCQPILGHNTVFWYRQTMMQGLELLAYFRNRAPLDDSGMPKDRFSAEMPDATLATLKIQPSEPRDSAVYFCASGLYPGTGATEAFFGQGTRLTVV.

The genes are TRBV25-1 and TRBJ1-1; 7 nucleotides match TRBD1. Germline V gene sequence: CDR1 MGHDK, CDR2 SYGVNS. The trim removed 8 bases at V and 1 base at J, leaving 4 bases unmatched. This CDR3 contains 13 residues. Here the CDR3 DNA reads TGTGCCAGCCGACAGGGACCGAACACTGAAGCTTTCTTT. Protein sequence: CASRQGPNTEAFF.

This rearrangement joins TRBV27 to TRBJ1-3; 8 positions agree with TRBD1. Per germline, CDR1 MNHEY and CDR2 SMNVEV (reference sequence). The CDR3 is 15 amino acids. With V trimmed by 3 bases and J by 1 base, 2 bases remained unmatched. CDR3 coding DNA: TGTGCCAGCAGTTTCACAGGGGGTTCTGGAAACACCATATATTTT. Translated: CASSFTGGSGNTIYF.

The genes are TRBV7-9 and TRBJ1-1, with D perhaps matching TRBD1 (5 bases). This CDR3 is built from 13 residues. CDR1 and CDR2 from the germline V gene are SEHNR and FQNEAQ (reference sequence). V was pared by 6 bases and J by 5 bases, with 13 bases between. DNA for the CDR3: TGTGCCAGCAGGGGCCAGGGCTGGACTGAAGCTTTCTTT. Translation: CASRGQGWTEAFF.

The chain combines TRBV9 with TRBJ2-1; possible D gene TRBD2, 6 bases. Trimming left V 0 bases short and J 2 bases short, with 9 bases between. The CDR3 sequence is 15 residues long. From germline, CDR1 is SGDLS and CDR2 YYNGEE. Here the CDR3 DNA reads TGTGCCAGCAGCGTAGGCGGGGCCGCCTACAATGAGCAGTTCTTC. This codes for CASSVGGAAYNEQFF.

The chain uses TRBV4-2 and TRBJ2-2; 7 positions match TRBD2. V shed 2 bases and J 1 base; nucleotides not matched to a gene: 7. Germline CDR1 and CDR2: LGHNA and YNFKEQ. The CDR3 totals 17 residues. The CDR3 nucleotides are TGTGCCAGCAGCCAAACCCGAGCGGGGTTGAACACCGGGGAGCTGTTTTTT. Protein: CASSQTRAGLNTGELFF.

This clone has only a few counts. V gene TRBV6-5 combines with J gene TRBJ1-4; the match to TRBD1 covers 9 bases. CDR1 and CDR2 from the germline V gene are MNHEY and SVGAGI. The CDR3 is 14 amino acids. V was pared by 6 bases and J by 4 bases, with 3 bases of the junction left unmatched. In DNA form, the CDR3 reads TGTGCCAGCAGCCCGGGACAGGGTAATGAAAAACTGTTTTTT. Its translation is CASSPGQGNEKLFF.

The chain is built from TRBV2 and TRBJ2-1; 8 bases line up with TRBD2. The CDR3 contains 17 residues. Germline V gene data show CDR1 as SNHLY and CDR2 as FYNNEI. J gave up 9 bases and V 3 bases, and 16 bases lay outside the gene matches. CDR3 in amino acids: CASSESSGIRWIGEQFF. The CDR3 region has the DNA TGTGCCAGCAGTGAGAGTAGCGGGATTCGCTGGATCGGTGAGCAGTTCTTC.

This chain uses TRBV4-3 with TRBJ1-6, with D possibly being TRBD1 (5 bases). The V end was cut by 2 bases, the J end by 6 bases, with 8 bases between. Germline CDR1 is LGHNA and CDR2 is YSLEER. The CDR3 loop spans 14 amino acids. The CDR3 coding sequence is TGCGCCAGCAGCCAAATGGGGGGTAATTCACCCCTCCACTTT. It codes for CASSQMGGNSPLHF.

The V gene is TRBV9, the J gene TRBJ2-7; D uncertain. Deletions cut 3 bases from V and 4 bases from J, with 20 bases between. The CDR3 is 16 residues long. Germline V gene lookup returns CDR1 SGDLS and CDR2 YYNGEE. Written as DNA, the CDR3 is TGTGCCAGCAGCGCCCCCCCGTTTCTACAGAGATACGAGCAGTACTTC. Protein product: CASSAPPFLQRYEQYF.

The chain employs TRBV15 and TRBJ2-3; 7 nucleotides align to TRBD1. Germline CDR1 LNHNV, CDR2 YYDKDF (reference sequence). CDR3 length: 16 residues. J gave up 3 bases and V 1 base, and 7 bases lay outside the gene matches. CDR3 sequence: CATSRGVGTVTDTQYF. The CDR3 coding sequence is TGTGCCACCAGCAGAGGGGTTGGGACAGTAACAGATACGCAGTATTTT.

The V gene is TRBV18, the J gene TRBJ2-2, with TRBD2 matching over 7 bases. The CDR3 covers 16 residues. Losses at the gene ends were 5 bases for V and 3 bases for J; bases not matched to a gene: 9. In germline, CDR1 is KGHSH, CDR2 LQKENI. The CDR3, as DNA: TGTGCCAGCTCAATGACCGGGACTACACACACCGGGGAGCTGTTTTTT. Protein product: CASSMTGTTHTGELFF. The whole variable domain, filled in from reference TRBV18 and TRBJ2-2, reads NAGVMQNPRHLVRRRGQEARLRCSPMKGHSHVYWYRQLPEEGLKFMVYLQKENIIDESGMPKERFSAEFPKEGPSILRIQQVVRGDSAAYFCASSMTGTTHTGELFFGEGSRLTVL.

For the CDR3, the DNA is TGTGCCAGCAGCTCCCCTCGAGGACTAGTCGGCAATGAGCAGTTCTTC. Its protein product is CASSSPRGLVGNEQFF. This chain connects TRBV7-8 to TRBJ2-1, with 7 bases fitting TRBD2. The CDR3 sequence is 16 residues long. CDR1 and CDR2 from the germline V gene are SGHVS and FQNEAQ. Trimming took 4 bases from V and 6 from J; bases not matched to a gene: 12.

The V gene is TRBV7-9, the J gene TRBJ1-5; the D gene is possibly TRBD1 (6 bases). V was cut by 5 bases and J by 3 bases, with 14 bases left in between. The CDR3 loop spans 15 amino acids. Germline assignment: CDR1 SEHNR and CDR2 FQNEAQ (reference sequence). The CDR3 region has the DNA TGTGCCAGCAGCCGGGGGGCAGAGTACAATCAGCCCCAGCATTTT. It translates to CASSRGAEYNQPQHF.

V and J are TRBV9 and TRBJ2-1, with TRBD2 matching over 10 bases. Germline CDR1 is SGDLS and CDR2 is YYNGEE. The CDR3 runs 16 residues. Trimming took 4 bases from V and 4 from J; bases not matched to a gene: 8. The CDR3 DNA reads TGTGCCAGCAGCCTACGGACTAGCGGCGATTACAATGAGCAGTTCTTC. It specifies CASSLRTSGDYNEQFF.